What follows describes a single TCR beta chain. Its antigen remains unidentified. This CDR3 has 13 residues. Between the trimmed V and J ends, which lost 0 bases and 3 bases, there was a span of 5 bases. Germline V lookup: CDR1 MNHEY, CDR2 SMNVEV (reference sequence). TCRdb recomputed calls from the reads with MiXCR, one row per CDR3 protein. The table records about 900,000 distinct CDR3 sequences, roughly 30% of them present only once. This entry is derived from a study of T cell repertoires in cytomegalovirus infection. At the level of the study: The authors relied on CMV epitopes, both recently identified HLA-C-restricted and well-studied HLA-B-restricted. An indication of both CMV infection and matching HLA type came from public TCR beta signatures.

General study points: Dominating the ex vivo response were HLA-C-restricted CMV-specific TCR beta clonotypes. There were carriers of CMV plus the relevant HLA, and cumulative public TCR beta family frequency identified them.

The rearrangement joins TRBV27 to TRBJ1-1, with D uncertain. Specimen: cultured CD8+ T cells from PBMCs, collected from culture after CMV antigen stimulation. This sequence originates from a human donor in good health (CMV status not recorded). Some clones in this sample may be carry-over from other donors' samples. Here the CDR3 DNA reads TGTGCCAGCAGTTTATCGGTGTACACTGAAGCTTTCTTT. Its protein is CASSLSVYTEAFF.